The entry below describes one T cell receptor beta chain. The same CDR3 arises from other DNA sequences in this sample as well. In germline, CDR1 is SGHRS, CDR2 YFSETQ. The CDR3 covers 14 residues. J lost 5 bases, V lost 4 bases, and 2 bases had no gene match. These data come from a study of blood T cell repertoires in COVID-19. Assay used: immunoSEQ multiplex PCR; TCRdb lists only in-frame clones, some missing. Of 190,000 or so clones listed, around 81% are singletons. The sample comprised PBMCs or T cells enriched from blood (not recorded which). The receptor was derived from a man aged 40-49 years who had recovered from COVID-19. This chain joins TRBV5-1 and TRBJ1-6; 8 bases align to TRBD1. DNA for the CDR3: TGCGCCAGCAGCCCGGGACAGGATAATTCACCCCTCCACTTT. It specifies CASSPGQDNSPLHF. The whole variable domain, remainder taken from reference TRBV5-1 and TRBJ1-6, is KAGVTQTPRYLIKTRGQQVTLSCSPISGHRSVSWYQQTPGQGLQFLFEYFSETQRNKGNFPGRFSGRQFSNSRSEMNVSTLELGDSALYLCASSPGQDNSPLHFGNGTRLTVT.